The present T cell receptor beta chain was sequenced within a study of T cells after yellow fever vaccination. Via MiXCR, TCRdb re-called the 5' RACE reads, giving one row per CDR3 protein. In the table there are 55,000 or so distinct CDR3 sequences, 6.5% to 8.5% of which are singletons. V shed 1 base and J shed 15 bases, with 12 bases lying between them. The CDR3 runs 12 residues. CDR1 and CDR2 (germline): SGHAT, FQNNGV. The rearrangement links TRBV11-2 to TRBJ1-4, with a possible D match to TRBD1 (5 bases). Sequenced material: CD8+ T cells not binding an NS4B(214-222) dextramer, sorted from PBMCs, taken around 45 days after the first yellow fever vaccination. This receptor was identified in a man aged 18 to 30 who received the YFV17D yellow fever vaccine. CDR3 nucleotides: TGTGCCAGCAGCTTAGCCGGGGGAACGGTGTTTTTT. Translating it yields CASSLAGGTVFF.